These T cell receptor beta chains were read from a single sample in a study of OX40 agonist ivuxolimab in advanced cancers. TCRdb's copy holds only in-frame clones and misses some; the assay was immunoSEQ multiplex PCR. The sample gives roughly 53,000 clones, roughly 84% of which show up once; 1.5% is in the top ten. Here the sequenced sample was CD4+ or CD8+ T cells sorted from blood, taken in a trial of the OX40 agonist ivuxolimab. The receptors derive from an adult with an advanced solid tumor such as melanoma, head and neck, liver or kidney cancer. CDR3s leave out the opening cysteine and the closing phenylalanine or tryptophan. A D gene is named only where the DNA matches it firmly.

j_gene: TRBJ1-5; v_gene: TRBV6-6; d_gene: NA; CDR3aa: ASKSLGDQPQH
j_gene: TRBJ1-1; v_gene: TRBV5-4; d_gene: NA; CDR3aa: ASSSRGGDTEAF
j_gene: TRBJ2-5; v_gene: TRBV27; d_gene: TRBD2; CDR3aa: ASKGAGAGETQY
j_gene: TRBJ1-4; v_gene: TRBV5-4; d_gene: NA; CDR3aa: ASSFRHEEKLF
j_gene: TRBJ2-7; v_gene: TRBV6-6; d_gene: NA; CDR3aa: ASSYRGSSYEQY
j_gene: TRBJ2-3; v_gene: TRBV5-1; d_gene: TRBD2; CDR3aa: ASSLARLSSGSTDTQY
j_gene: TRBJ2-7; v_gene: TRBV6-1; d_gene: NA; CDR3aa: ASSVTRASYEQY
j_gene: TRBJ1-6; v_gene: TRBV4-1; d_gene: NA; CDR3aa: ASSQVQGNMAPLH
j_gene: TRBJ2-7; v_gene: TRBV28; d_gene: NA; CDR3aa: ASTHAYEQY
j_gene: TRBJ2-3; v_gene: TRBV9; d_gene: NA; CDR3aa: ASSVGVRSRSRISTDTQY
j_gene: TRBJ2-7; v_gene: TRBV7-9; d_gene: NA; CDR3aa: ASSNPSGKQY
j_gene: TRBJ1-1; v_gene: TRBV29-1; d_gene: NA; CDR3aa: SVEDRGSTEAF
j_gene: TRBJ1-1; v_gene: TRBV4-2; d_gene: NA; CDR3aa: ASSQGSLNTEAF
j_gene: TRBJ2-6; v_gene: TRBV5-4; d_gene: NA; CDR3aa: ASSLLNSGANVLT
j_gene: TRBJ2-3; v_gene: TRBV11-2; d_gene: NA; CDR3aa: ASSLTRTDTQY
j_gene: TRBJ2-2; v_gene: TRBV9; d_gene: NA; CDR3aa: ASSANRNTGELF
j_gene: TRBJ2-3; v_gene: TRBV25-1; d_gene: NA; CDR3aa: ASSELRVSYTDTQY
j_gene: TRBJ2-7; v_gene: TRBV5-1; d_gene: NA; CDR3aa: ASSSQAGQESEQY
j_gene: TRBJ2-1; v_gene: TRBV18; d_gene: NA; CDR3aa: ASSLLQGLDEQF
j_gene: TRBJ2-7; v_gene: TRBV13; d_gene: NA; CDR3aa: ASSSSAIYEQY
j_gene: TRBJ2-7; v_gene: TRBV18; d_gene: NA; CDR3aa: ASSPNSGESEQY
j_gene: TRBJ1-5; v_gene: TRBV19; d_gene: NA; CDR3aa: ASTAIWGSNQPQH
j_gene: TRBJ1-5; v_gene: TRBV6-6; d_gene: NA; CDR3aa: ASMGDSNQPQH
j_gene: TRBJ1-5; v_gene: TRBV5-1; d_gene: NA; CDR3aa: ASREGFSQPQH